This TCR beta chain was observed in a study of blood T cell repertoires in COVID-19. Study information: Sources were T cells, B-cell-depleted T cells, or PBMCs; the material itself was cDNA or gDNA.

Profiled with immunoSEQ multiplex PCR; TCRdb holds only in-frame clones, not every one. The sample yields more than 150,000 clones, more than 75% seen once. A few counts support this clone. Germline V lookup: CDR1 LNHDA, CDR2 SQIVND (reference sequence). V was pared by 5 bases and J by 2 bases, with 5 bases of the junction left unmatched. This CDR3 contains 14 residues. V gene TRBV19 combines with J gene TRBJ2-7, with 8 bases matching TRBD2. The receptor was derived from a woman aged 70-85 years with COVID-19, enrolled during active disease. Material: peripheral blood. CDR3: CASSYREGPYEQYF. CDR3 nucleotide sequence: TGTGCCAGTAGTTATCGGGAGGGTCCCTACGAGCAGTACTTC.